This T cell receptor beta chain was sequenced during a study of blood T cells in healthy people across ages. General study points: More naive CD4+ cells and higher diversity marked long-lived donors relative to aged donors. Age brought a roughly linear fall in TCR beta diversity measured per million T cells. The donors' CMV status was not determined, possibly confounding changes in expanded clonotypes.

This clonotype came up a few times. The antigen is unknown. Sample-barcoded 5' priming and a J-beta primer mix drove a second PCR of roughly 7 to 11 cycles. MiXCR, applied by TCRdb to the 5' RACE reads, yields one record per CDR3 protein. The sample has around 900,000 distinct CDR3 sequences, roughly 47% seen once; the top ten hold roughly a fifth. V trimming: 2 bases; J trimming: 5 bases; junction bases outside the gene matches: 8. From germline, CDR1 is MNHNY and CDR2 SVGAGI (reference sequence). The CDR3 extends over 16 amino acids. The chain joins TRBV6-6 to TRBJ1-4; 7 bases map to TRBD1. The sequence came from a woman aged 55-69 years in good health. The sequencing input was blood. The CDR3 loop is CASSYTSDRKNEKLFF. Written as DNA, the CDR3 is TGTGCCAGCAGTTACACGTCGGACAGGAAGAATGAAAAACTGTTTTTT.